The present entry profiles one TCR beta chain with its context. The sample comes from a study of T cell changes during pregnancy in multiple sclerosis. Libraries were prepared by immunoSEQ multiplex PCR; TCRdb keeps only in-frame clonotypes and omits some of them. The sample records some 60,000 clones, around nine tenths being singletons. This CDR3 is built from 18 residues. V trimming: 4 bases; J trimming: 1 base; junction bases outside the gene matches: 8. Germline CDR1 MNHEY, CDR2 SMNVEV (reference sequence). Sample: peripheral blood, taken in the first trimester of pregnancy. This clonotype was sampled from a female donor in good health, enrolled as a control in a pregnancy study. The chain is built from TRBV27 and TRBJ2-7; TRBD2 agrees at 15 bases. The CDR3 reads CASSYPRTSGRESYEQYF. CDR3 nucleotide sequence: TGTGCCAGCAGTTACCCCAGGACTAGCGGGAGGGAATCCTACGAGCAGTACTTC.